This is a list of T cell receptor beta chains from one sample in a study of T-cell reconstitution after alpha-beta-depleted transplantation in children. One entry per CDR3 protein results from TCRdb running MiXCR on the PCR reads. Among about 100,000 distinct CDR3 sequences, around 5.9% were seen once, and the ten largest hold about 6%. The specimen was PBMCs, mostly from graft donor cells, collected 60 days after TCRalphabeta/CD19-depleted stem cell transplant. The receptor source for this set is a female patient under 10 years old who had a stem cell transplant for Fanconi anemia, so the T cells may come from the graft donor. Both conserved end residues are trimmed from each CDR3. Each record gives: V gene, J gene, CDR3 protein.

>TRBV7-9|TRBJ2-7
ASSGDHYEQY
>TRBV5-1|TRBJ2-7
ASSLDSARYEQY
>TRBV9|TRBJ2-7
ASSDGGGSYEQY
>TRBV6-2/TRBV6-3|TRBJ2-7
ASSYGQKVYEQY
>TRBV20-1|TRBJ2-5
SARGGAGETQY
>TRBV20-1|TRBJ2-7
SARVRGTYEQY
>TRBV11-1|TRBJ2-3
ASSFRSRDSTLDTQY
>TRBV12-3/TRBV12-4|TRBJ1-5
ASSPTGKGNQPQH
>TRBV5-1|TRBJ1-1
ASSFTGGLNTEAF
>TRBV5-4|TRBJ2-3
ASSLHTRDTQY
>TRBV13|TRBJ2-2
ASSLGLAAARHTGELF
>TRBV25-1|TRBJ2-5
ASSEPGQGKETQY
>TRBV3-1|TRBJ2-5
ASSQVGTSPQQETQY
>TRBV11-2|TRBJ2-7
ASSLYKLGQYEQY
>TRBV12-3/TRBV12-4|TRBJ1-2
ATSQPREKGDYGYT